This TCR beta chain was recovered during a study of shared clonotypes between healthy human individuals. General study points: Blood was the only sampled material, and tissue repertoires likely differ.

CD8 cells regarded as naive lacked CD45RO, were positively chosen for CCR7, and omitted terminally differentiated effector memory CD45RA+ cells. Libraries were prepared by immunoSEQ multiplex PCR; TCRdb keeps only in-frame clonotypes and omits some of them. The data show under 2,000,000 clones, just under 95% seen once. Remarks on this clone: Its antigen is currently unknown. The sample has other DNA sequences that encode this CDR3 too.

CDR1 MNHEY and CDR2 SMNVEV come from the germline V gene (reference sequence). Trimming cost V 5 bases and J 3 bases, with 11 bases left between them. CDR3 length equals 13 residues. This receptor was taken from a man between 18 and 29 years old in good health. The gene calls are TRBV27 and TRBJ2-7; no clear D. The sample taken for sequencing was naive CD8+ T cells sorted from blood. The chain's CDR3 is CASSPRLGYEQYF. The CDR3 region has the DNA TGTGCCAGCAGTCCCCGGCTGGGCTACGAGCAGTACTTC.